This T cell receptor beta chain was documented in a study of blood T cells in healthy people across ages. CDR3 length equals 15 residues. Germline CDR1 SGHDN, CDR2 FVKESK. Deletions cut 4 bases from V and 5 bases from J, with 17 bases between. Combining a sample-barcoded 5' primer with a J-beta primer mix, a second PCR ran for roughly 7 to 11 cycles. Each CDR3 protein is one row after TCRdb ran MiXCR on the 5' RACE reads. The table lists around 1,000,000 distinct CDR3 sequences, around 25% of them singletons, with around 0.7% in the top ten. These data were also filed under a second study, of T cells of mothers and their children.

The sequence derives from a girl aged 2-10 years in good health. The chain is built from TRBV14 and TRBJ1-2; D not resolved. Sequenced material: blood. Here the CDR3 DNA reads TGTGCCAGCAGCCCAAACGGCTTCTCCTCGTATGGCTACACCTTC. The encoded protein is CASSPNGFSSYGYTF.